This T cell receptor beta chain was identified in a study of blood T cell repertoires in COVID-19. CDR1 is LGHNA and CDR2 is YNFKEQ in the germline V gene. V gave up 2 bases and J gave up 5 bases; unmatched junction bases: 16. The CDR3 runs to 20 residues. Sequencing used immunoSEQ multiplex PCR; TCRdb keeps in-frame clones, though not all of them. This sample has 220,000 or so clones, with around 84% found just once. The sequencing input was peripheral blood. The chain carries TRBV4-2 and TRBJ1-4, with 11 nucleotides matching TRBD1. The sequence was collected from a young man with active or convalescent COVID-19. The CDR3 region is CASSQSPPGQGGYRNEKLFF. The DNA of the CDR3 is TGTGCCAGCAGCCAATCACCTCCGGGACAGGGGGGGTACCGGAATGAAAAACTGTTTTTT.